This paragraph reports one TCR beta chain. The antigen remains undetermined. One entry per CDR3 protein results from TCRdb running MiXCR on the reads. The sample includes about 830,000 distinct CDR3 sequences, over 25% seen only once; the top ten take roughly 12%. The sample belongs to a study of T cell repertoires in cytomegalovirus infection. Study details: Use of recently identified HLA-C-restricted and well-studied HLA-B-restricted CMV epitopes was part of the study.

CDR1 LGHNT and CDR2 FRNRAP come from the germline V gene. V was cut by 3 bases and J by 0 bases, with 12 bases left in between. This CDR3 has 16 residues. Study-level results: CMV-specific TCR beta clonotypes restricted by HLA-C dominated the ex vivo response.

Source: cultured CD8+ T cells from PBMCs, taken from culture after CMV antigen stimulation. The sequence derives from a human donor in good health (CMV status not recorded). Some clones in this sample may be carry-over from other donors' samples. The genes are TRBV12-5 and TRBJ2-1; a weak D match, TRBD2 (6 bases). The CDR3 nucleotides read TGTGCTAGTGGTTTTCGGGGGAAACGCTCCTACAATGAGCAGTTCTTC. This translates into CASGFRGKRSYNEQFF.